This is a list of T cell receptor beta chains from one sample in a study of cytomegalovirus exposure and HLA in healthy donors. Some clones are missing from TCRdb's copy, which holds only in-frame ones; the method was immunoSEQ multiplex PCR. Of some 170,000 clones listed, about 9.4% are singletons. Sequencing was done on a sample of PBMCs. These receptors originate from a woman aged 25-40 years in good health and CMV-seropositive. The CDR3 runs from the conserved cysteine through the conserved F or W. D genes are given only for firm matches. The listing skips clone size in some rows; elsewhere it reads once, few, many or a size class.

few	.	TRBJ2-2	TRBV2	TGTGCCAGCAAAATCATCCAGGGATTGTTCACCGGGGAGCTGTTTTTT	CASKIIQGLFTGELFF
.	TRBD1	TRBJ1-1	TRBV29-1	TGCAGCGCCGCACAGGGGACGAACACTGAAGCTTTCTTT	CSAAQGTNTEAFF
.	.	TRBJ2-1	TRBV5-6	TGTGCCAGCAGCTCGACTCGGACTCTCTACAATGAGCAGTTCTTC	CASSSTRTLYNEQFF
few	.	TRBJ1-2	TRBV27	TGTGCCAGCAGTTTATATGGTGTCCGAGGAGGGGACCTCTATGGCTACACCTTC	CASSLYGVRGGDLYGYTF
.	.	TRBJ2-1	TRBV5-1	TGCGCCAGCAGTGGGACTTTGGCCAATGAGCAGTTCTTC	CASSGTLANEQFF
few	TRBD1	TRBJ1-2	TRBV11-2	TGTGCCAGCAGCTTATCAGGGGGCCTCGGCTACACCTTC	CASSLSGGLGYTF
few	TRBD1	TRBJ2-2	TRBV13	TGTGCCAGCAGCTTTACGACAGGGCTAAACACCGGGGAGCTGTTTTTT	CASSFTTGLNTGELFF
.	.	TRBJ1-1	TRBV7-9	TGTGCCAGCAGCCCCGCCAGGGCAGGGTTTGAAGCTTTCTTT	CASSPARAGFEAFF
few	.	TRBJ2-1	TRBV29-1	TGCAGCGTTGAAGCCCCGACAGGCTCCTACAATGAGCAGTTCTTC	CSVEAPTGSYNEQFF
.	TRBD2	TRBJ2-1	TRBV2	TGTGCCAGCAGCCCAGACCGGACTAGCGGGAGGGTAGGGCACGAGTTCTTC	CASSPDRTSGRVGHEFF
.	TRBD2	TRBJ2-1	TRBV2	TGTGCCAGCAGTGACGCGAGGACTAGCGCCAAGAATGAGCAGTTCTTC	CASSDARTSAKNEQFF
few	.	TRBJ2-7	TRBV27	TGTGCCACGTCCTTGGGGAGTGGCTCCTACGAGCAGTACTTC	CATSLGSGSYEQYF
.	TRBD1	TRBJ2-7	TRBV29-1	TGCAGCGCCGGGACAGGGGCCGACTACGAGCAGTACTTC	CSAGTGADYEQYF
few	.	TRBJ2-3	TRBV7-2	TGTGCCAGCAGCATATTTCCTCGGGGCACAGATACGCAGTATTTT	CASSIFPRGTDTQYF
.	.	TRBJ1-1	TRBV15	TGTGCCACCAGCAGAGATATGGCCACTGAAGCTTTCTTT	CATSRDMATEAFF
.	.	TRBJ2-3	TRBV5-1	TGCGCCAGCACAGACGCCGCGAGGAGCACAGATACGCAGTATTTT	CASTDAARSTDTQYF
few	TRBD2	TRBJ2-3	TRBV19	TGTGCCAGTAGTATAGTAAGGACTAGTGCAGATACGCAGTATTTT	CASSIVRTSADTQYF
.	TRBD1	TRBJ1-1	TRBV7-9	TGTGCCAGCAGCTGGACAGGGTTGAACACTGAAGCTTTCTTT	CASSWTGLNTEAFF
.	TRBD2	TRBJ2-5	TRBV27	TGTGCCAGCAGTTTAGGGGGGGTCCCCCGGCGGGAGACCCAGTACTTC	CASSLGGVPRRETQYF
.	TRBD1	TRBJ2-7	TRBV7-8	TGTGCCAGCAGCTTCGACAGGGTTGCCTACGAGCAGTACTTC	CASSFDRVAYEQYF
.	TRBD1	TRBJ1-1	TRBV6-6	TGTGCCAGCAGTGGGACAGTCGAAGCTTTCTTT	CASSGTVEAFF
few	TRBD2	TRBJ2-2	TRBV10-1	TGCGCCAGCAGTACAGGACTAGCAGGACCAAACACCGGGGAGCTGTTTTTT	CASSTGLAGPNTGELFF
.	.	TRBJ2-7	TRBV6-1	TGTGCCAGCAGAGCACCCGGTCCGCCCTACGAGCAGTACTTC	CASRAPGPPYEQYF
.	.	TRBJ2-7	TRBV27	TGTGCCAGCAGCCACCGCCGGGGCTACGAGCAGTACTTC	CASSHRRGYEQYF
.	TRBD1	TRBJ2-3	TRBV7-6	TGTGCCAGCAGCCCCCAGGGGGTCACTAGCACAGATACGCAGTATTTT	CASSPQGVTSTDTQYF
few	TRBD2	TRBJ2-5	TRBV7-9	TGTGCCAGCAGCTTCCCCGGGGGGGGCGGGACCCAGTACTTC	CASSFPGGGGTQYF
.	TRBD2	TRBJ2-5	TRBV6-5	TGTGCCAGCAGTCTAGCGGGACCTTACCAAGAGACCCAGTACTTC	CASSLAGPYQETQYF
.	TRBD1	TRBJ2-5	TRBV7-7	TGTGCCAGCAGCTTATCACAGGGGTCAGAGACCCAGTACTTC	CASSLSQGSETQYF
.	TRBD1	TRBJ2-7	TRBV5-4	TGTGCCAGCAGCTTGGAGCGGACAGGCTACTACGAGCAGTACTTC	CASSLERTGYYEQYF
few	TRBD1	TRBJ1-1	TRBV2	TGTGCCAGGGTCCTGACAGGGGAGAACACTGAAGCTTTCTTT	CARVLTGENTEAFF
.	.	TRBJ2-1	TRBV20-1	TGCAGTGCTACGTTCAATGAGCAGTTCTTC	CSATFNEQFF
.	TRBD1	TRBJ2-7	TRBV7-9	TGTGCCAGCAGCCTCCCGGACAGGAGCTCCTACGAGCAGTACTTC	CASSLPDRSSYEQYF
few	TRBD1	TRBJ2-4	TRBV7-2	TGTGCCAGCAGCCCGGACAGGACCATTCAGTACTTC	CASSPDRTIQYF